Listed below are T cell receptor beta chains from one sample, sequenced in a study of T-cell reconstitution after alpha-beta-depleted transplantation in children. TCRdb used MiXCR to reprocess the PCR reads, holding one entry per CDR3 protein. In the table there are more than 550,000 distinct CDR3 sequences, roughly 10% of which are singletons. The source was PBMCs from the stem cell graft donor, collected from the stem cell graft. The receptors were sampled from a human donor who donated a stem cell graft to a child with acute myeloid leukemia. Both conserved end residues are part of each CDR3. Each record gives: D gene, V gene, CDR3 length, J gene, clone size, CDR3 DNA, CDR3 protein. A D gene is named only where the DNA matches it firmly. Where a row states a size, it is once, few, many or the class of an expanded clone; other rows omit it.

NA	TRBV6-2/TRBV6-3	14	TRBJ2-1	many	TGTGCCAGCATCCCCTTTGGGCTTCCGAGTGAGCAGTTCTTC	CASIPFGLPSEQFF
NA	TRBV7-3	16	TRBJ2-2	few	TGTGCCAGCAGCTTAATAGGCGGACCGAACACCGGGGAGCTGTTTTTT	CASSLIGGPNTGELFF
TRBD1	TRBV28	15	TRBJ1-2	NA	TGTGCCAGCAGTCTCAGGACAGGGGGTCTCTATGGCTACACCTTC	CASSLRTGGLYGYTF
TRBD2	TRBV20-1	16	TRBJ2-5	few	TGCAGTGCTAGAAGACTAGCCGGCTATACCCCTGAGACCCAGTACTTC	CSARRLAGYTPETQYF
TRBD1	TRBV10-3	15	TRBJ1-6	many	TGTGCCATCAGTGAGGGGACAGACTATAATTCACCCCTCCACTTT	CAISEGTDYNSPLHF
NA	TRBV7-2	13	TRBJ1-3	NA	TGTGCCAGCAGCTCGGATCCGGGAAACACCATATATTTT	CASSSDPGNTIYF
NA	TRBV21-1	17	TRBJ2-2	few	TGTGCCAGCAGCAAAGAGAAGGGGGGCTCGAACACCGGGGAGCTGTTTTTT	CASSKEKGGSNTGELFF
TRBD2	TRBV11-1	18	TRBJ2-7	few	TGTGCCAGCAGCCAGTCCCCCGGGACTAGCGGGAGGATCTACGAGCAGTACTTC	CASSQSPGTSGRIYEQYF
TRBD2	TRBV29-1	15	TRBJ2-2	few	TGCAGCGTTACAGGACTAGCGGGCTACACCGGGGAGCTGTTTTTT	CSVTGLAGYTGELFF
NA	TRBV10-3	14	TRBJ2-5	few	TGTGCCATCAGTGAGGGGGGCGGGCGGGAGACCCAGTACTTC	CAISEGGGRETQYF
NA	TRBV4-3	16	TRBJ1-2	many	TGCGCCAGCAGCCAAGGGGGGTGGAGCGTAAACTATGGCTACACCTTC	CASSQGGWSVNYGYTF
TRBD2	TRBV15	19	TRBJ2-1	few	TGTGCCACCAGCAGGTCCGGGACTAGCGGGATGGGAGTCTACAATGAGCAGTTCTTC	CATSRSGTSGMGVYNEQFF
NA	TRBV2	14	TRBJ2-1	many	TGTGCCAGCAACCCCCAGGGTTCCTACAATGAGCAGTTCTTC	CASNPQGSYNEQFF
TRBD2	TRBV6-2/TRBV6-3	16	TRBJ2-1	NA	TGTGCCAGCAGTCCCCTTCCTAGCGGGAGGGCCACTGAGCAGTTCTTC	CASSPLPSGRATEQFF
NA	TRBV3-1	13	TRBJ2-7	NA	TGTGCCAGCAGCCGGACTTCGAACTACGAGCAGTACTTC	CASSRTSNYEQYF
TRBD2	TRBV7-7	19	TRBJ2-2	few	TGTGCTAGCAGTCCCCGACTAGCGGGAGTTACCACGAACACCGGGGAGCTGTTTTTT	CASSPRLAGVTTNTGELFF
TRBD2	TRBV3-1	16	TRBJ2-7	few	TGTGCCAGCAGCCAAGGCCCGGGGGGCGGGAGGGGAGAGCAGTACTTC	CASSQGPGGGRGEQYF
NA	TRBV29-1	15	TRBJ2-5	many	TGCAGCGTTGATTTTGGGGGCGCTCCAGACGAGACCCAGTACTTC	CSVDFGGAPDETQYF
TRBD2	TRBV28	17	TRBJ2-1	NA	TGTGCCAGCAGTATCTACCTCGGACTAGCGGGGGCCAATGAGCAGTTCTTC	CASSIYLGLAGANEQFF
NA	TRBV29-1	14	TRBJ2-1	NA	TGCAGCGCCGCCGGGACCCTCCAAAATGTGAAGCAGTTCTTC	CSAAGTLQNVKQFF
NA	TRBV15	15	TRBJ2-7	NA	TGTGCCACCAGCAGAGTCCAGGCCCGCGCCTACGAGCAGTACTTC	CATSRVQARAYEQYF
NA	TRBV20-1	14	TRBJ2-1	many	TGCAGTGCTAGAGACGTTAAAGGTGGCAATGAGCAGTTCTTC	CSARDVKGGNEQFF
TRBD2	TRBV18	15	TRBJ2-5	NA	TGTGCCAGCTCAGAAAGGACTAGCGGCCAAGAGACCCAGTACTTC	CASSERTSGQETQYF
NA	TRBV5-1	13	TRBJ2-7	NA	TGCGCCAGCAGCTTCTCTAGCTTGAACGAGCAGTACTTC	CASSFSSLNEQYF